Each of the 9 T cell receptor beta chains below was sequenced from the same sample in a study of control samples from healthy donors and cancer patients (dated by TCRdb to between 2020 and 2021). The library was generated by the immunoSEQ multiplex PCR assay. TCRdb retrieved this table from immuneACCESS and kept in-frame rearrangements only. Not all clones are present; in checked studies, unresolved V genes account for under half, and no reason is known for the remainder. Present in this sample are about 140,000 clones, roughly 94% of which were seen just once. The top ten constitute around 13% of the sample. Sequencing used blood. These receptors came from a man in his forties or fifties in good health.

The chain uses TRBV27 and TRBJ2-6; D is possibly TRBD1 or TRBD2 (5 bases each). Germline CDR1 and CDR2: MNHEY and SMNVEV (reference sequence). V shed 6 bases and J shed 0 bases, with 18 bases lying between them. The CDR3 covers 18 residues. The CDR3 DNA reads TGTGCCAGCAGCCCGGGACCACAAGTTACCTCTGGGGCCAACGTCCTGACTTTC. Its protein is CASSPGPQVTSGANVLTF.

The CDR3 DNA is TGTGCCATCAGTGAGTCGAGGGACTATGGCTACACCTTC. Its translation is CAISESRDYGYTF. This chain joins TRBV10-3 and TRBJ1-2; D remains unclear. Germline V lookup: CDR1 ENHRY, CDR2 SYGVKD. The length of the CDR3 is 13 residues. Trimming removed 0 bases at V and 3 bases at J, with 5 bases between.

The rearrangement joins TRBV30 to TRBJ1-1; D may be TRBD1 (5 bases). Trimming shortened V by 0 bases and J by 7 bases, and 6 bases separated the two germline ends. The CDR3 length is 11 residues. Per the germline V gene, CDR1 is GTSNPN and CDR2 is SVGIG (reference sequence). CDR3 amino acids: CAWSVTGEAFF. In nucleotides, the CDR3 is TGTGCCTGGAGTGTAACAGGTGAAGCTTTCTTT.

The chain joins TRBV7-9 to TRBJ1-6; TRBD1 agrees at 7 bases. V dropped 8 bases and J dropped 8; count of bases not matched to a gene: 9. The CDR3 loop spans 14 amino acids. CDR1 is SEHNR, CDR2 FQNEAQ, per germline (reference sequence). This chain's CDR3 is CASGTAPGDSPLHF. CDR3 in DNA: TGTGCCAGCGGGACAGCGCCAGGGGATTCACCCCTCCACTTT.

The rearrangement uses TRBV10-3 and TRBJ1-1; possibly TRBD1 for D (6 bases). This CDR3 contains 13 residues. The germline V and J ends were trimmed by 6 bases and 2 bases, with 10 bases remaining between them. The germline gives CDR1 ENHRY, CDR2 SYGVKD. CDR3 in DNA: TGTGCCATCAGGAGGGGGGATAACACTGAAGCTTTCTTT. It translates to CAIRRGDNTEAFF.

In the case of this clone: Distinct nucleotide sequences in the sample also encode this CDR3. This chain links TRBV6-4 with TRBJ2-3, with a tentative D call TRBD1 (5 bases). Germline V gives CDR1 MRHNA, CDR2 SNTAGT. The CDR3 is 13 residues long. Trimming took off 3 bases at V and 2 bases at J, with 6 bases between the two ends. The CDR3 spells CASSETDTDTQYF. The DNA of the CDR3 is TGTGCCAGCAGTGAGACAGACACAGATACGCAGTATTTT.

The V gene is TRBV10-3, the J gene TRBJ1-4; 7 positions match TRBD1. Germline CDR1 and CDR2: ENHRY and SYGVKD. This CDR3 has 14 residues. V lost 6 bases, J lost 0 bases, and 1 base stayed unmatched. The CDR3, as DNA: TGTGCCATCAGGGGGACAGCAACTAATGAAAAACTGTTTTTT. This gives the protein CAIRGTATNEKLFF.

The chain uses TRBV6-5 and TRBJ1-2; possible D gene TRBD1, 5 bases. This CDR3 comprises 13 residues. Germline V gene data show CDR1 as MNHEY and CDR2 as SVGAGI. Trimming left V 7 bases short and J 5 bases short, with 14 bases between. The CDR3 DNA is TGTGCCAGCACCGGAACAGGAGTTTATGGCTACACCTTC. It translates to CASTGTGVYGYTF.

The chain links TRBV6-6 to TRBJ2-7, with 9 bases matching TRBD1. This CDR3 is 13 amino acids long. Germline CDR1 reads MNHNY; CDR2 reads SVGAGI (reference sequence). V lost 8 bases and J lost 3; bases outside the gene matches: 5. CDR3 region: CASHGTGIYEQYF. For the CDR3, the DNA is TGTGCCAGCCACGGGACAGGGATCTACGAGCAGTACTTC.